This T cell receptor beta chain appears in the sequencing data of a study of cytomegalovirus exposure and HLA in healthy donors (TCRdb year 2017). Turning to the overall study: According to an earlier analysis of 587 of the donors, 150 million to 200 million T cells yielded over 90 million unique TCR beta sequences and approximately 300 Gb of sequence data. The study aimed to test whether cataloging public T cell receptors could reveal signatures of past pathogen exposure. A later analysis re-examined previously published TCR beta repertoires from roughly 720 donors and added high-resolution HLA genotyping to investigate patterns of TCR occurrence. Along with the approximately 650-subject first cohort, a separate validation cohort of around 110 different subjects was used. The T cell repertoires of several hundred subjects were profiled by immunosequencing and related to cytomegalovirus serostatus. About five DR-DQ haplotypes were treated as single units for association and clustering because of strong linkage in the cohort. The study combined high-throughput TCR immunosequencing, statistical association of individual TCRs with disease status, and machine learning to predict cytomegalovirus infection status. The genetic ancestry cluster associated with self-reported Caucasian donors included about four fifths of the roughly 400 genotyped donors. A later genetic analysis used genome-wide SNP genotypes for about 60% of the roughly 670 donors, treating that subset as a discovery cohort. An earlier analysis of more than 450 of the donors used high-throughput TCR beta sequencing to judge whether each TCR beta V gene segment behaved as functional or pseudogenic. Alongside the repertoire data, information on donor age, sex, ethnicity and CMV serostatus was compiled. Typing coverage varied by locus: roughly 620-630 donors for A, B, C, DRB1 and DQB1; roughly 510 for DQA1; more than 600 for DPA1; roughly 470 for DPB1. About 280 gigabases of sequencing data and around 85 million unique TCR sequences made up an early release that covered over 550 HLA-typed donors. All discovery cohort repertoires had been generated on a single sequencing platform. HLA typing included class I and class II loci at four-digit resolution. On average, around 200,000 unique TCR beta nucleotide sequences were sequenced per donor among about 400 genotyped donors of the cohort, with roughly 18% of those sequences being non-productive. The later analysis used no new phenotypic data to find candidate immune exposures, relying instead on TCR beta sequences and their occurrence across donors. Summary of the overall study and its limitations: Immune exposure information for the cohort was limited to CMV serostatus. A group of highly shared sequence variants was considered likely to be a technical artifact of the sequencing pipeline. The earlier analysis of approximately 590 of the donors excluded roughly 16 rarely observed V segments, including chromosome 9 orphons, because counts were too low. Only TCR beta chains were sequenced in this cohort, and the absence of alpha or paired-chain data limited detectable features. A further reported finding was that TCR beta sequences accurately predicted the HLA-A and HLA-B alleles for most subjects in the first cohort. Compared with equally common non-associated chains, HLA-associated TCR beta chains in a later analysis were more clonally expanded and had lower generation probabilities. The study listed 150 to 200 TCR beta chains as associated with cytomegalovirus. Because some donors lacked HLA typing at each locus, the association tests relied only on the typed subset. A few of the identified cytomegalovirus-associated TCR beta chains were confirmed in vitro to be specific for cytomegalovirus antigens. Linkage disequilibrium might explain the correlated functional status among segregating V segments, but an unknown experimental factor could not be ruled out. In a later analysis, TCR association rates were found to vary across HLA loci, with the most associated TCRs seen for DRB1 alleles and the fewest for HLA-C alleles. When HLA alleles, especially DR and DQ, strongly co-occurred, attributing TCR associations to individual alleles was difficult. In both the original and validation cohorts, the classifier was reported to diagnose cytomegalovirus status with high specificity and sensitivity. While some public TCRs were present in many individuals, most TCR sequences turned up only very rarely across donors. Most CMV-associated TCR beta chains appeared to be HLA-restricted in a later analysis, and the HLA associations seemed to be driven largely by CMV exposure. In a later analysis, several top co-occurrence clusters were reported to appear linked to parvovirus B19, influenza, CMV and Epstein-Barr virus. An earlier analysis of around 540 of the donors showed that most TCR beta V segments appeared in productive rearrangements either about 90% or about 30% of the time, which broadly matched IMGT annotations. A later analysis associated about 17,000 TCR beta sequences with specific HLA alleles at a false discovery rate of 0.05. V-gene and J-gene trimming of TCR beta chains was associated with a missense DCLRE1C variant in a later genetic analysis, and the association was replicated in an independent cohort. In a later genetic analysis, fewer N-insertions in productive TCRs were reported among donors in an Asian-associated ancestry cluster than the roughly 700-donor mean. Some IMGT-functional V segments, including TRBV6-2 and TRBV6-3, could not be told apart with the 87-base-pair reads, so those segments were excluded. Roughly uniform sequencing depth across donors was assumed in presence/absence analyses, although this assumption may not hold. It was suggested by the authors that the approach could potentially be generalized to other disease states and immunological phenotypes.

V and J lose 3 bases and 7 bases, and a span of 16 bases separates them. CDR1 LNHDA and CDR2 SQIVND are derived from the germline V gene (reference sequence). Including cysteine and phenylalanine, the CDR3 has 15 amino acids. Only the CDR3 part of the read is kept: 45 bases, read in frame from the first base. In total, 630 or so healthy bone marrow donors made up the cohort. All cohort members were sampled while nominally healthy, although unrecorded immune exposures were likely present. The donor tested CMV seropositive, placing the donor among the 250 to 350 seropositive members of the cohort. A peripheral blood sample was provided by each donor, and peripheral blood mononuclear cells were used for TCR beta sequencing. The Qiagen DNeasy Blood Extraction Kit was used to extract genomic DNA from the blood cell samples. The library relied on the immunoSEQ multiplex PCR assay. A mixture of 60 forward primers for TCR Vbeta segments and 13 reverse primers for TCR Jbeta segments was used in the multiplex PCR. The CDR3 region of rearranged TCR beta genes was amplified from genomic DNA by a multiplex PCR assay. Amplified TCR beta libraries were sequenced as 87-base-pair reads on the Illumina HiSeq System. As for the authors' bioinformatics: A later analysis tallied around 80 million unique TCR beta chains across the 666 repertoires, and some 10 million of those chains were shared by two or more donors. Raw reads were error-corrected and collapsed into unique sequences with a nearest-neighbor algorithm that merged closely related sequences to remove PCR and sequencing errors. V, D and J gene segments were assigned by aligning CDR3 sequences to IMGT reference sequences. For a sequence to be retained, a match of at least six nucleotides was required to both a V gene segment and a J gene segment. A rearrangement was called productive if the CDR3 had no stop codons and remained in frame with V and J, and every other rearrangement was called non-productive. CDR3 was defined according to IMGT convention as the region running from the second conserved V-encoded cysteine to the conserved J-encoded phenylalanine. The earlier analysis of some 580 of the donors excluded any sequence lacking an unambiguous match to a single V gene segment. An earlier analysis of several hundred of the donors classified V segments as functional when productive rearrangements were above 56.7% and as segregating when the standard deviation between donors was above 5%. A statistical classification framework was developed to diagnose cytomegalovirus status using the catalog of TCR beta chain sequences. V and J gene assignment, in a later analysis, came from comparing TCR nucleotide sequences with IMGT/GENE-DB human TR gene sequences. Using the TCRdist pipeline, a later analysis assigned CDR3 sequences along with most-parsimonious VDJ recombination scenarios. In a later analysis, each TCR beta chain was defined by its CDR3 amino acid sequence together with its V-gene family, and reads without a unique V-gene family were excluded. As a way to deal with suspected cross-contamination and a sequencing artifact, a later analysis dropped roughly 620 nucleotide sequences that were highly shared and had low generation probability. For each public chain, a later analysis derived a clonal expansion index from normalized ranks of inferred template counts within each repertoire. Generation probabilities in a later analysis came from a VDJ recombination model fitted to out-of-frame rearrangements, and those results were checked against IGoR. Hypergeometric tests were used in a later analysis to score TCR-TCR, TCR-HLA and TCR-CMV co-occurrence, with a repertoire-size bias correction applied to the TCR pairs. In a later analysis, false discovery rates were estimated by permuting HLA or CMV assignments 20 times. A later analysis grouped co-occurring TCRs with DBSCAN, adding TCRdist sequence similarity when clustering within HLA-allele-positive subsets. Repertoires with fewer than 30,000 or more than 120,000 public chains, plus five repertoires with anomalous nucleotide sharing, were excluded from co-occurrence clustering. This immuneACCESS table, as held by TCRdb, lists in-frame sequences with V and J called but not all clones. Of the missing ones, under half trace to an unresolved V gene in checked studies; the others have no known cause. V, J and clone size are taken as reported in that table, and D and trimming were inferred from the DNA itself. Within this sample are 90,000 or so clones, with about four fifths of them counted one time only. Clones ranked in the top ten supply roughly 3.5% of the sample.

As to this clone: Its antigen is not yet known. No clone much larger than this one lies a single base away; base qualities are absent.

The receptor comes from a man aged 25-45 years in good health and CMV-seropositive. Sequencing was performed on PBMCs. The sequence is built from TRBV19 and TRBJ1-5; tentative D gene TRBD1, with 5 bases matching. The CDR3 region has the sequence CASSMQGVSDQPQHF. The nucleotide sequence reads TGTGCCAGTAGTATGCAGGGTGTAAGCGACCAGCCCCAGCATTTT.